The rows below give T cell receptor beta chains drawn from one sample of a study of blood T cell repertoires in COVID-19. Clones were sequenced by immunoSEQ multiplex PCR, and TCRdb holds only the in-frame ones, with some missing. The sample has around 260,000 clones; approximately 92% are singletons. The specimen sequenced was PBMCs or T cells enriched from blood (not recorded which). Receptors originate from a woman in her twenties or thirties who had recovered from COVID-19. The CDR3 runs from the conserved cysteine through the conserved F or W. Fields, in order: D gene, J gene, V gene, clone size, CDR3 DNA, CDR3 protein. A D gene is named only where the DNA matches it firmly. Size is stated for part of the rows, as once, few or many counts, or as a class when the clone is expanded.

d_call: TRBD2; j_call: TRBJ2-1; v_call: TRBV5-6; clone_size: -; cdr3_nt: TGTGCCAGCAGCTTTCGCACTAGCGGATTCTACAATGAGCAGTTCTTC; cdr3_aa: CASSFRTSGFYNEQFF
d_call: -; j_call: TRBJ2-1; v_call: TRBV25-1; clone_size: -; cdr3_nt: TGTGCCAGCAGGGACAGCTACAATGAGCAGTTCTTC; cdr3_aa: CASRDSYNEQFF
d_call: TRBD1; j_call: TRBJ1-2; v_call: TRBV10-2; clone_size: -; cdr3_nt: TGCGCCAGCAGCCCGGGACAGGGAGTTGGCTACACCTTC; cdr3_aa: CASSPGQGVGYTF
d_call: TRBD1; j_call: TRBJ1-3; v_call: TRBV7-8; clone_size: -; cdr3_nt: TGTGCCAGCAGCAGTAGGCAGGGGGCGGACACCATATATTTT; cdr3_aa: CASSSRQGADTIYF
d_call: -; j_call: TRBJ2-3; v_call: TRBV28; clone_size: -; cdr3_nt: TGTGCCAGCAGTCGACCACTAGCATCCGATACGCAGTATTTT; cdr3_aa: CASSRPLASDTQYF
d_call: -; j_call: TRBJ2-6; v_call: TRBV7-3; clone_size: -; cdr3_nt: TGTGCCAGCAGACCACAGGGTGGGGCCAACGTCCTGACTTTC; cdr3_aa: CASRPQGGANVLTF
d_call: TRBD1; j_call: TRBJ2-7; v_call: TRBV29-1; clone_size: -; cdr3_nt: TGCAGCGTTGCCCGACAGGGGGTTACTAACGAGCAGTACTTC; cdr3_aa: CSVARQGVTNEQYF
d_call: -; j_call: TRBJ2-3; v_call: TRBV11-1; clone_size: once; cdr3_nt: TGTGCCAGCAGGAGTTACGGGACAGATACGCAGTATTTT; cdr3_aa: CASRSYGTDTQYF
d_call: TRBD1; j_call: TRBJ2-1; v_call: TRBV20-1; clone_size: -; cdr3_nt: TGCAGTGCTAGTCAGGACAGGGGCCGTCTATGGAACAATGAGCAGTTCTTC; cdr3_aa: CSASQDRGRLWNNEQFF
d_call: -; j_call: TRBJ2-3; v_call: TRBV7-2; clone_size: -; cdr3_nt: TGTGCCAGCAGCTTAGGGGACTTGGGCACAGATACGCAGTATTTT; cdr3_aa: CASSLGDLGTDTQYF
d_call: TRBD2; j_call: TRBJ2-7; v_call: TRBV3-1/TRBV3-2; clone_size: -; cdr3_nt: TGTGCCAGCAGCCTCAGAACGGGAGGTCACGAGCAGTACTTC; cdr3_aa: CASSLRTGGHEQYF
d_call: TRBD1; j_call: TRBJ1-1; v_call: TRBV5-5; clone_size: once; cdr3_nt: TGTGCCAGCAGCGACAGGGTATTCATGAACACTGAAGCTTTCTTT; cdr3_aa: CASSDRVFMNTEAFF
d_call: -; j_call: TRBJ2-2; v_call: TRBV19; clone_size: -; cdr3_nt: TGTGCCAGTAGTGTACCGGGACAACCCATCGGGGAGCTGTTTTTT; cdr3_aa: CASSVPGQPIGELFF
d_call: -; j_call: TRBJ2-1; v_call: TRBV11-2; clone_size: -; cdr3_nt: TGTGCCAGCAGCTTAGGAGCTATGTATGAGCAGTTCTTC; cdr3_aa: CASSLGAMYEQFF
d_call: TRBD1; j_call: TRBJ1-5; v_call: TRBV6-5; clone_size: -; cdr3_nt: TGTGCCAGCAGTCACCGGGACAGGGCTCAGCCCCAGCATTTT; cdr3_aa: CASSHRDRAQPQHF
d_call: TRBD2; j_call: TRBJ2-7; v_call: TRBV28; clone_size: -; cdr3_nt: TGTGCCAGCTCCAACCGGGGACTAGATGACGAGCAGTACTTC; cdr3_aa: CASSNRGLDDEQYF
d_call: TRBD1; j_call: TRBJ1-6; v_call: TRBV2; clone_size: once; cdr3_nt: TGTGCCAGCAGTCTCCCGGGACAGATTAATTCACCCCTCCACTTT; cdr3_aa: CASSLPGQINSPLHF
d_call: TRBD1; j_call: TRBJ1-1; v_call: TRBV6-5; clone_size: -; cdr3_nt: TGTGCCAGCACCGAGAGGTGGGACAGGGGCACTGAAGCTTTCTTT; cdr3_aa: CASTERWDRGTEAFF
d_call: TRBD1; j_call: TRBJ2-7; v_call: TRBV11-2; clone_size: -; cdr3_nt: TGTGCCAGCAGCTTAGCACCGACGGGACAGAGCTCCTACGAGCAGTACTTC; cdr3_aa: CASSLAPTGQSSYEQYF
d_call: -; j_call: TRBJ1-1; v_call: TRBV27; clone_size: -; cdr3_nt: TGTGCCAGCAGTTTAAGGGGGTGGAACACTGAAGCTTTCTTT; cdr3_aa: CASSLRGWNTEAFF
d_call: -; j_call: TRBJ2-1; v_call: TRBV5-4; clone_size: -; cdr3_nt: TGTGCCAGCAGCTCCCGACTACCCGGTAGAGGTCACAATGAGCAGTTCTTC; cdr3_aa: CASSSRLPGRGHNEQFF
d_call: TRBD1; j_call: TRBJ2-1; v_call: TRBV7-2; clone_size: once; cdr3_nt: TGTGCCAGCAGCCCCTCCCAGGGGGCCTACAATGAGCAGTTCTTC; cdr3_aa: CASSPSQGAYNEQFF
d_call: TRBD1; j_call: TRBJ2-1; v_call: TRBV28; clone_size: -; cdr3_nt: TGTGCCAGTTCTTGGGACAGGAGCAATGAGCAGTTCTTC; cdr3_aa: CASSWDRSNEQFF
d_call: TRBD2; j_call: TRBJ2-2; v_call: TRBV5-1; clone_size: -; cdr3_nt: TGCGCCAGCAGTCGGACTAGCGGCTATGCGAACACCGGGGAGCTGTTTTTT; cdr3_aa: CASSRTSGYANTGELFF
d_call: -; j_call: TRBJ1-1; v_call: TRBV30; clone_size: -; cdr3_nt: TGTGCCTGGAGTGTACTGTACACTGAAGCTTTCTTT; cdr3_aa: CAWSVLYTEAFF
d_call: -; j_call: TRBJ1-5; v_call: TRBV3-1/TRBV3-2; clone_size: -; cdr3_nt: TGTGCCAGCAGCCAAGTATCCGACTCTGCCCAGCATTTT; cdr3_aa: CASSQVSDSAQHF
d_call: TRBD2; j_call: TRBJ2-1; v_call: TRBV5-1; clone_size: once; cdr3_nt: TGCGCCAGCAGCCCTGACGGGACTAGCCCTCCAGAAGGGCAGTTCTTC; cdr3_aa: CASSPDGTSPPEGQFF
d_call: TRBD1; j_call: TRBJ2-5; v_call: TRBV19; clone_size: -; cdr3_nt: TGTGCCAGTAGTAAGACAGGGCTGTACCAAGAGACCCAGTACTTC; cdr3_aa: CASSKTGLYQETQYF
d_call: -; j_call: TRBJ2-1; v_call: TRBV10-3; clone_size: -; cdr3_nt: TGTGCCATCAGCCCGGGCCAGGGGCGTAATGAGCAGTTCTTC; cdr3_aa: CAISPGQGRNEQFF
d_call: -; j_call: TRBJ1-2; v_call: TRBV7-9; clone_size: -; cdr3_nt: TGTGCCAGCAGCTTATTGACACGCGGGGTGTTAGTGGCTAACTATGGCTACACCTTC; cdr3_aa: CASSLLTRGVLVANYGYTF
d_call: TRBD1; j_call: TRBJ1-2; v_call: TRBV29-1; clone_size: -; cdr3_nt: TGCAGCGTTAGGACAGGGGAATATGGCTACACCTTC; cdr3_aa: CSVRTGEYGYTF
d_call: -; j_call: TRBJ1-4; v_call: TRBV29-1; clone_size: once; cdr3_nt: TGCAGCGTTGAAGACCCCAGAGGGTCTAATGAAAAACTGTTTTTT; cdr3_aa: CSVEDPRGSNEKLFF
d_call: -; j_call: TRBJ1-3; v_call: TRBV6-5; clone_size: once; cdr3_nt: TGTGCCAGCAGACAGAGCTCTGGAAACACCATATATTTT; cdr3_aa: CASRQSSGNTIYF
d_call: TRBD1; j_call: TRBJ2-1; v_call: TRBV7-3; clone_size: -; cdr3_nt: TGTGCCAGCAGCTTAGGGACAGGATCCTACAATGAGCAGTTCTTC; cdr3_aa: CASSLGTGSYNEQFF
d_call: TRBD2; j_call: TRBJ2-1; v_call: TRBV6-6; clone_size: few; cdr3_nt: TGTGCCAGCAGTGGACTAGCGGGAACGGGTGAGCAGTTCTTC; cdr3_aa: CASSGLAGTGEQFF
d_call: -; j_call: TRBJ1-1; v_call: TRBV11-2; clone_size: -; cdr3_nt: TGTGCCAGCAGCTTAGAGTTACAGGGTGGGACTGAAGCTTTCTTT; cdr3_aa: CASSLELQGGTEAFF
d_call: TRBD2; j_call: TRBJ2-3; v_call: TRBV4-1; clone_size: -; cdr3_nt: TGCGCCAGCAGCCCCCGACTAGCGGGAGCTAGAGGTACCACAGATACGCAGTATTTT; cdr3_aa: CASSPRLAGARGTTDTQYF
d_call: TRBD1; j_call: TRBJ2-1; v_call: TRBV28; clone_size: once; cdr3_nt: TGTGCCAGCAGTCCTCCCCCAGGGGGAATCTACAATGAGCAGTTCTTC; cdr3_aa: CASSPPPGGIYNEQFF
d_call: -; j_call: TRBJ1-6; v_call: TRBV4-3; clone_size: -; cdr3_nt: TGCGCCAGCAGCCAAGCCTTCGACAGGAGCTCCTATAATTCACCCCTCCACTTT; cdr3_aa: CASSQAFDRSSYNSPLHF
d_call: -; j_call: TRBJ1-2; v_call: TRBV6-5; clone_size: -; cdr3_nt: TGTGCCAGCAGTTACACTCTGACAGGAACTATGTACGGCTACACCTTC; cdr3_aa: CASSYTLTGTMYGYTF
d_call: -; j_call: TRBJ2-5; v_call: TRBV7-3; clone_size: few; cdr3_nt: TGTGCCAGCAGCCGGGACGTGGGGGGTCGAGGAGAGACCCAGTACTTC; cdr3_aa: CASSRDVGGRGETQYF
d_call: -; j_call: TRBJ2-1; v_call: TRBV30; clone_size: -; cdr3_nt: TGTGCCTGGAGTGTACGGACTACGTACAATGAGCAGTTCTTC; cdr3_aa: CAWSVRTTYNEQFF